The 7 T cell receptor beta chains presented below share a single source sample, sequenced in a study of identical twins. TCRdb redid the calling of the 5' RACE reads with MiXCR, one entry per CDR3 protein. The sample lists a few hundred thousand distinct CDR3 sequences, about 10% occurring once. The sequenced sample consisted of memory T cells sorted from blood. Source of these receptors: a man in his fifties or sixties in good health.

This clonotype was detected ten times or more. This sequence joins TRBV20-1 and TRBJ1-5; D gene uncertain. Germline assignment: CDR1 DFQATT and CDR2 SNEGSKA (reference sequence). V was cut by 0 bases and J by 3 bases, with 12 bases left in between. The CDR3 extends over 15 amino acids. The CDR3 region has the DNA TGCAGTGCTAGAGATCCTGGGGTTCTCAATCAGCCCCAGCATTTT. It is translated as CSARDPGVLNQPQHF.

This clonotype was seen repeatedly, ten times or more. The chain uses TRBV28 and TRBJ2-3; unclear D gene. Trimming took off 4 bases at V and 2 bases at J, with 7 bases between the two ends. The CDR3 covers 13 residues. CDR1 is MDHEN and CDR2 is SYDVKM in the germline V gene. The CDR3 coding sequence is TGTGCCAGCAGTTGGGCCAACACAGATACGCAGTATTTT. This sequence encodes CASSWANTDTQYF.

This clonotype has a handful of counts. The chain joins TRBV11-1 to TRBJ2-5, with D possibly matching TRBD1 (5 bases). Trimming cost V 5 bases and J 4 bases, with 17 bases left between them. The germline V gene has CDR1 SGHAT and CDR2 FQDESV (reference sequence). The CDR3 contains 15 residues. The CDR3 reads CASSLGLQRGETQYF. CDR3 bases: TGTGCCAGCAGCCTCGGCCTCCAAAGGGGAGAGACCCAGTACTTC. Drawing the rest from reference TRBV11-1 and TRBJ2-5, the complete variable domain is EAEVAQSPRYKITEKSQAVAFWCDPISGHATLYWYRQILGQGPELLVQFQDESVVDDSQLPKDRFSAERLKGVDSTLKIQPAELGDSAMYLCASSLGLQRGETQYFGPGTRLLVL.

The chain links TRBV18 to TRBJ1-4, with a possible D match to TRBD1 (5 bases). V lost 3 bases and J 6 bases, leaving 11 bases between the germline ends. The germline V gene encodes CDR1 KGHSH and CDR2 LQKENI. This CDR3 has 14 residues. The CDR3 loop is CASSPQGVHEKLFF. CDR3 in DNA: TGTGCCAGCTCACCGCAAGGGGTCCATGAAAAACTGTTTTTT.

This clonotype showed up just a few times. The chain uses TRBV2 and TRBJ2-1; 11 positions agree with TRBD2. Germline CDR1 reads SNHLY; CDR2 reads FYNNEI. Germline trimming cut 5 bases from V and 9 bases from J; bases unmatched to any gene: 6. CDR3 length equals 14 residues. CDR3 nucleotides: TGTGCCAGCAGTCAACTAGCGGGAGCGGCTGAGCAGTTCTTC. As protein: CASSQLAGAAEQFF.

This clonotype was seen repeatedly, ten times or more. The V gene is TRBV10-3, the J gene TRBJ1-2; no clear D gene. CDR1 ENHRY and CDR2 SYGVKD come from the germline V gene. The CDR3 spans 13 residues. V was clipped by 4 bases and J by 6 bases, with 12 bases between them. The CDR3 coding sequence is TGTGCCATCAGTGTGTTCCCGCGGGATGGCTACACCTTC. Its translation is CAISVFPRDGYTF.

In this sample, this clonotype turned up a few times. The chain combines TRBV6-2 or TRBV6-3 with TRBJ2-3; TRBD2 aligns across 11 bases. The CDR3 is 15 residues long. CDR1 is MNHEY, CDR2 SVGEGT, per germline. The trim removed 6 bases at V and 7 bases at J, leaving 9 bases unmatched. In nucleotides, the CDR3 is TGTGCCAGCAGCCGTAGCGGGAGGGCCATTAATACGCAGTATTTT. It translates to CASSRSGRAINTQYF.